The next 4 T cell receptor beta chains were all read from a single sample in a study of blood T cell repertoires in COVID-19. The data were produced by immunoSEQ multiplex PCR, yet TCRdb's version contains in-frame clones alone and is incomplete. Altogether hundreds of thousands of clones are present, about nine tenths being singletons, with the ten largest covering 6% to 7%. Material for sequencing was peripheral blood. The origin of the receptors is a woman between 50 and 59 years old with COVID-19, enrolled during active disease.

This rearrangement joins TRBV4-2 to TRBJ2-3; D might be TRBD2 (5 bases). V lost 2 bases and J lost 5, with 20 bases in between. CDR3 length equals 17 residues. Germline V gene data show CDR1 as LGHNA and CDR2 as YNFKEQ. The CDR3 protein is CASSQQTAGRLGDTQYF. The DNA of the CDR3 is TGTGCCAGCAGCCAACAGACGGCGGGCCGGCTGGGAGATACGCAGTATTTT.

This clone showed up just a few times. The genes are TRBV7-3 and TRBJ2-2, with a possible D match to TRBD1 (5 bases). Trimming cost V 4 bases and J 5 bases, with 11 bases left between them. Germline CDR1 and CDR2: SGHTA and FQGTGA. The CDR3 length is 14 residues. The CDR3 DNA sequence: TGTGCCAGCAGCTCATACAAGGGGACCGGGGAGCTGTTTTTT. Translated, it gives CASSSYKGTGELFF.

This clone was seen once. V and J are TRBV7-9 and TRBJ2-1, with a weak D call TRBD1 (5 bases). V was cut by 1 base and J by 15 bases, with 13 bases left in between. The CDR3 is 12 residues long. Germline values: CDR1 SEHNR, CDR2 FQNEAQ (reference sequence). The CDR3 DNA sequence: TGTGCCAGCAGCTTAGATGCCAGGGATCCGTTCTTC. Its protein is CASSLDARDPFF.

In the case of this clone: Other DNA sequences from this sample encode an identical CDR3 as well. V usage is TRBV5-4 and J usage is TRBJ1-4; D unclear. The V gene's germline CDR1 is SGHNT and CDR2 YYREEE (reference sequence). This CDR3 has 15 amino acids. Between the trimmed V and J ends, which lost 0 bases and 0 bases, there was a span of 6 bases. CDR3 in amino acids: CASSLGGATNEKLFF. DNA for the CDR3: TGTGCCAGCAGCTTGGGAGGTGCAACTAATGAAAAACTGTTTTTT.